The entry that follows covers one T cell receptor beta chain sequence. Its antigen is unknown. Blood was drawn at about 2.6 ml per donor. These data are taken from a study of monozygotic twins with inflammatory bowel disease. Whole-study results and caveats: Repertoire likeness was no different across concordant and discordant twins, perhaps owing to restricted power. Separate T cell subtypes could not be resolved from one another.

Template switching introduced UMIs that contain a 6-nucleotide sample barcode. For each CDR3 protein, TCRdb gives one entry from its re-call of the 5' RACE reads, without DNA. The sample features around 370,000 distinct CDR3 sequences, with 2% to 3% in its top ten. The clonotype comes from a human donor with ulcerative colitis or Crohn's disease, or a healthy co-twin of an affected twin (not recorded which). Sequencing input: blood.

CDR3 protein: CASTPLKGRTNTGELFF. The chain combines TRBV6-2 or TRBV6-3 with TRBJ2-2; lacking DNA, the TRBD2 call made by TCRdb goes unchecked. This CDR3 is 17 amino acids long. The germline gives CDR1 MNHEY, CDR2 SVGEGT.